This entry features one T cell receptor beta chain sequence. The table lists this clonotype with a few counts. Its binding antigen is unknown. Base qualities are not provided; no much larger clone lies one nucleotide away. Via the germline V gene, CDR1 is MDHEN and CDR2 SYDVKM. The CDR3 starts with the cysteine, ends with the phenylalanine, and has 16 residues. Of the read, only the CDR3 DNA is kept; its 48 bases are in frame from base 1. Compared with germline, V lacks 5 bases and J lacks 8 bases; bases without a gene match: 14. This sample was included in a study of T cells in Graves' hyperthyroidism and ophthalmopathy (dated by TCRdb to about 2019). For context, the study as a whole: Peripheral blood was sampled at the time of initial diagnosis, prior to any treatment. The approximately 97 discovery patients were randomly divided into training and test sets at a 7:3 ratio. Once sampling was done, hyperthyroidism patients were given methimazole at a starting dose of 30 mg daily, whereas ophthalmopathy patients were given high-dose intravenous methylprednisolone. To identify distinguishing TCR V-J signatures, a discovery cohort of 90 to 100 patients was used, comprising 40 to 45 with Graves' ophthalmopathy and approximately 58 with stable Graves' hyperthyroidism. According to the paper, TCR Vbeta CDR3 sequencing was carried out on over 130 peripheral blood samples, which came from under 50 ophthalmopathy, around 74 hyperthyroidism and around 17 progressor patients. Prospective prediction of ophthalmopathy was tested in an independent validation cohort of some 19 hyperthyroidism patients and 17 patients who later progressed to ophthalmopathy. In six Graves' hyperthyroidism patients, the study also compared T-cell repertoires from thyroid tissue with T-cell repertoires from blood.

Broad study findings and their caveats: No statistical method was used to fix the sample size in advance, and group allocation was not hidden from the investigators. In validation, progression to ophthalmopathy was predicted by the model with about 70% sensitivity and approximately 78% specificity, a median of about 6 months before onset. In cross-validation, a model built on a 13 V-J signature told ophthalmopathy apart from stable hyperthyroidism with over 85% sensitivity and about 81% specificity, and in testing the same model reached 80%/75%. Blood samples also contained most of the expanded thyroid clonotypes (frequency above 0.001), which suggests that blood repertoires may reflect thyroid immune responses.

Amplification of TCR beta CDR3 regions was carried out from RNA transcripts. The first round of RT-PCR for the TCR CDR3 was performed with the HTBI primer set and the Qiagen OneStep RT-PCR kit. The libraries were constructed in a second round of multiplex PCR and then size-selected and purified. Sequencing of the libraries was done on an Illumina HiSeq2000 using paired-end 100 bp reads. On the study's bioinformatics: SOAPnuke was used to process the raw data, removing reads that contained adapters or uncalled bases, had a mean Phred below 15, or lacked an exact match to the constant primer or identifier. High-quality paired reads were merged using COPE v1.2.5, and each unique nucleotide sequence was defined as a clonotype. Clonotypes were aligned to IMGT TRBV, TRBD and TRBJ reference segments using MiTCR v1.1. The analysis was restricted to V-J combinations with a frequency above 0.0001, which together covered about 99% of the repertoires. A TCS score was defined as the ratio between F50 (clonal expansion) and ExV (chaos), using BLOSUM62-based TCRdist between CDR3 peptides within each V-J. Welch's t-statistics and random forest reduced 450 to 600 V-J features to some 14, which were used in a naive Bayes classifier (R e1071). TCRdb's own reprocessing of the public reads used fastp at Q25 and MiXCR and kept productive beta chains. Identical CDR3 proteins give one entry, which carries the most common genes and DNA. TCRdb, rather than the study authors, made the V and J calls. For this sample there are more than 550,000 distinct CDR3 sequences; 15% to 20% appear just once. Of the sample, 15% to 19% is held by the ten largest clones.

Stable Graves' hyperthyroidism was defined as no progression to ophthalmopathy during 18 months of follow-up. Hyperthyroidism patients were aged 18 to 65 years and newly diagnosed, with disease duration of less than 2 months. Any patient with an uncontrolled infection, another autoimmune disease, pregnancy or lactation was excluded. Diagnoses were established on the basis of clinical symptoms, serum thyroxine and TRAb, thyroid ultrasound, and orbital computed tomography. Ficoll-Paque density gradient centrifugation was used to isolate PBMCs from 10 ml of fresh peripheral blood. Total RNA was extracted with Trizol reagent, and quality was checked on an Agilent 2100 Bioanalyzer.

The clonotype comes from a man aged 50 to 59 with Graves' hyperthyroidism. This chain is built from TRBV28 and TRBJ1-2; 10 nucleotides in the junction match TRBD1. Sequencing was done on a sample of blood. The CDR3 protein sequence reads: CASSNTPTGGGLGYTF. The bases are TGTGCCAGCAGTAACACACCGACAGGGGGCGGATTAGGCTACACCTTC.